The subject of this entry is one T cell receptor beta chain. This entry is derived from a study of regulatory T cells. Amplification used 52 TRBV primers and 13 TRBJ primers. Clones were sequenced by immunoSEQ multiplex PCR, and TCRdb holds only the in-frame ones, with some missing. The sample holds about 15,000 clones, more than 90% seen once. The CDR3 consists of 13 residues. The ends were cut back, 2 bases at V and 6 bases at J, with 10 bases in the middle. The germline gives CDR1 SGHKS, CDR2 YYEKEE (reference sequence). The sequenced material came from CD8+ T cells sorted from blood. The TCR sequence derives from a person between 18 and 30 years old with CD3G deficiency. This chain links TRBV5-5 with TRBJ2-3; perhaps TRBD2 as D (6 bases). In DNA, the CDR3 is TGTGCCAGCAGCTTCCCGGAGGGGGATACGCAGTATTTT. This translates into CASSFPEGDTQYF.